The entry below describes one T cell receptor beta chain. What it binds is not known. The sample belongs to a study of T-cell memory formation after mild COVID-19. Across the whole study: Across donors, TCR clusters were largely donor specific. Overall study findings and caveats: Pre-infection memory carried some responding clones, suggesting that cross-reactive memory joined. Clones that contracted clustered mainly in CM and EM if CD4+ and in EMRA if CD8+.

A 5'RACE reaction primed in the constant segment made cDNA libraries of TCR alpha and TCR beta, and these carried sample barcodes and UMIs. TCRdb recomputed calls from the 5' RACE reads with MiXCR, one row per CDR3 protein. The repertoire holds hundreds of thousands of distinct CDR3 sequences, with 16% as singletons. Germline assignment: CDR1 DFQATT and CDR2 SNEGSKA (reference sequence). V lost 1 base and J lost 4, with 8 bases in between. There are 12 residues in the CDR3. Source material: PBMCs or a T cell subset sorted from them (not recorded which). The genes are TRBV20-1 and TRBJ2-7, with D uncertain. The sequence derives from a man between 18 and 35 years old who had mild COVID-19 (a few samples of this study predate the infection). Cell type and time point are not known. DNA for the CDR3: TGCAGTGCTAGAGCCCTTGAGTACGAGCAGTACTTC. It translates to CSARALEYEQYF.